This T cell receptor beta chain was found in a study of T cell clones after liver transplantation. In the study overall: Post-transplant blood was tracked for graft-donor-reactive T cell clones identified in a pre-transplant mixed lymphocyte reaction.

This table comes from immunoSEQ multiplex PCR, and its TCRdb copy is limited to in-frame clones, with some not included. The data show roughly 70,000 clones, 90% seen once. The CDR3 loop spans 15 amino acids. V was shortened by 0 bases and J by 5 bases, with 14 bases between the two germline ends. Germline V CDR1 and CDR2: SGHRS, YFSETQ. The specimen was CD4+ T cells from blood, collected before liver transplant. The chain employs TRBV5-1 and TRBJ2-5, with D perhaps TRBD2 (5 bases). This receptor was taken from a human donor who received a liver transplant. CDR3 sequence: CASSLGPAGEETQYF. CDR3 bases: TGCGCCAGCAGCTTGGGCCCGGCGGGCGAGGAGACCCAGTACTTC.